This entry lists 18 T cell receptor beta chains sequenced from one sample in a study of T cell responses to AZD1222 COVID-19 vaccine (dated by TCRdb to the early 2020s). Preparation of the library involved the immunoSEQ multiplex PCR assay. Not all clones reach the TCRdb copy of this immuneACCESS table, which keeps in-frame sequences only. Checked studies attribute under half of the gap to unresolved V genes and leave the rest unexplained. This sample has some 150,000 clones in its table, and over 85% of those were observed once. The leading ten clones occupy approximately 0.96% of the sample. In the paper's terms, the time point label means: baseline before first vaccination. The treatment or condition label for this specimen denotes: meningococcal conjugate vaccine given as trial control. Sequencing was performed on peripheral blood, taken on day 0 of MenACWY control vaccination. Receptors were obtained from an adult in good health.

The genes are TRBV5-4 and TRBJ2-5, with 7 bases aligning to TRBD2. Germline V gives CDR1 SGHNT, CDR2 YYREEE (reference sequence). The CDR3 runs to 14 residues. V lost 3 bases and J lost 3; bases outside the gene matches: 5. The CDR3 is CASSYTGGEETQYF. DNA of the CDR3: TGTGCCAGCAGCTATACGGGGGGAGAAGAGACCCAGTACTTC. Drawing the rest from reference TRBV5-4 and TRBJ2-5, the complete variable domain is ETGVTQSPTHLIKTRGQQVTLRCSSQSGHNTVSWYQQALGQGPQFIFQYYREEENGRGNFPPRFSGLQFPNYSSELNVNALELDDSALYLCASSYTGGEETQYFGPGTRLLVL.

The chain couples TRBV5-1 to TRBJ2-3, with TRBD1 matching over 8 bases. From germline, CDR1 is SGHRS and CDR2 YFSETQ. This CDR3 is built from 15 residues. Trimming removed 1 base from V and 4 bases from J; junction bases left unmatched: 5. CDR3 residues: CASSLSQGASDTQYF. In DNA, the CDR3 is TGCGCCAGCAGCTTGAGCCAGGGGGCCTCAGATACGCAGTATTTT.

The CDR3 DNA reads TGTGCCACCAGCAGAGCTGGGACAGCTAACACTGAAGCTTTCTTT. This sequence encodes CATSRAGTANTEAFF. The genes are TRBV15 and TRBJ1-1; 7 positions match TRBD1. The trim removed 1 base at V and 2 bases at J, leaving 4 bases unmatched. The germline V gene encodes CDR1 LNHNV and CDR2 YYDKDF (reference sequence). The CDR3 runs 15 residues.

The CDR3, as DNA: TGTGCCAGCAGCTTAAGAGCGACAGGGGGGGAAAAACTGTTTTTT. It yields the protein CASSLRATGGEKLFF. The V call is TRBV7-2, the J call TRBJ1-4; TRBD1 matches at 9 bases. The trim removed 2 bases at V and 8 bases at J, leaving 6 bases unmatched. Germline V gene sequence: CDR1 SGHTA, CDR2 FQGNSA. The CDR3 has 15 amino acids. Combining the CDR3 with reference TRBV7-2 and TRBJ1-4 gives the whole variable domain GAGVSQSPSNKVTEKGKDVELRCDPISGHTALYWYRQSLGQGLEFLIYFQGNSAPDKSGLPSDRFSAERTGGSVSTLTIQRTQQEDSAVYLCASSLRATGGEKLFFGSGTQLSVL.

V gene TRBV4-3 combines with J gene TRBJ1-4; 10 nucleotides match TRBD1. This CDR3 has 15 amino acids. V shed 5 bases and J 8 bases; nucleotides not matched to a gene: 8. The germline V gene encodes CDR1 LGHNA and CDR2 YSLEER. This CDR3 reads CASSKTGTGEEKLFF. CDR3 nucleotide sequence: TGCGCCAGCAGCAAAACCGGGACAGGGGAGGAAAAACTGTTTTTT.

V is TRBV7-8 and J is TRBJ2-5, with D possibly being TRBD2 (5 bases). The germline V gene has CDR1 SGHVS and CDR2 FQNEAQ. Trimming stripped 4 bases from V and 4 bases from J, with 16 bases between. This CDR3 contains 15 residues. The CDR3 sequence is CASSWLEGWGETQYF. Written as DNA, the CDR3 is TGTGCCAGCAGCTGGCTCGAGGGATGGGGAGAGACCCAGTACTTC.

The chain uses TRBV18 and TRBJ2-2, with D possibly matching TRBD2 (6 bases). Germline CDR1 and CDR2: KGHSH and LQKENI. CDR3 length: 18 residues. The V end was cut by 3 bases, the J end by 6 bases, with 23 bases between. The CDR3 bases are TGTGCCAGCTCACCTCCTTTTTCGTGGGACTCGGATTCCGGGGAGCTGTTTTTT. Its protein product is CASSPPFSWDSDSGELFF.

This clone was seen a single time. The chain has TRBV4-2 and TRBJ2-1; D gene unclear. CDR1 is LGHNA and CDR2 is YNFKEQ in the germline V gene. The ends were cut back, 0 bases at V and 6 bases at J, with 15 bases in the middle. The CDR3 length is 16 residues. CDR3 sequence (DNA): TGTGCCAGCAGCCAAGATCGGTTGGAACGGACCAATGAGCAGTTCTTC. This codes for CASSQDRLERTNEQFF.

The chain employs TRBV19 and TRBJ1-1; no clear D. Germline CDR1 and CDR2: LNHDA and SQIVND (reference sequence). The CDR3 runs 15 residues. V lost 9 bases, J lost 4 bases, and 21 bases lay in between. This CDR3 is CASRYDPPEGTEAFF. CDR3 coding DNA: TGTGCCAGCCGCTACGACCCTCCTGAAGGCACTGAAGCTTTCTTT.

The V and J genes are TRBV21-1 and TRBJ1-1; TRBD1 reflects the table's D call only, with no check against the DNA. TRBV21-1 is flagged as a pseudogene. The CDR3 covers 14 residues. Here the CDR3 DNA reads TGTGCCAGCAGCAAGACAGGGGGAGGGACTGAAGCTTTCTTT. Translating gives CASSKTGGGTEAFF.

This chain connects TRBV27 to TRBJ1-3, with a weak D call TRBD1 (5 bases). There are 14 residues in the CDR3. The V end was cut by 3 bases, the J end by 0 bases, with 6 bases between. Germline V gene data show CDR1 as MNHEY and CDR2 as SMNVEV (reference sequence). CDR3 in DNA: TGTGCCAGCAGTTTTCAGGGCTCTGGAAACACCATATATTTT. Translating gives CASSFQGSGNTIYF.

CDR3 sequence reads: CASKRDYTEAFF. The CDR3 DNA reads TGTGCCAGCAAAAGGGATTACACTGAAGCTTTCTTT. The chain recombines TRBV6-5 with TRBJ1-1; the D is unclear. V lost 7 bases and J 3 bases, leaving 9 bases between the germline ends. This CDR3 is built from 12 residues. Germline V CDR1 and CDR2: MNHEY, SVGAGI.

The CDR3: CATSDPHLNYGYTF. In DNA form, the CDR3 reads TGTGCCACCAGTGACCCTCATTTGAACTATGGCTACACCTTC. The chain links TRBV24-1 to TRBJ1-2; no clear D. The CDR3 extends over 14 amino acids. V was shortened by 4 bases and J by 2 bases, with 10 bases between the two germline ends. CDR1 KGHDR and CDR2 SFDVKD come from the germline V gene.

The chain is built from TRBV24-1 and TRBJ2-4, with D unresolved. CDR1 and CDR2 from the germline V gene are KGHDR and SFDVKD. V lost 4 bases, J lost 0 bases, and 9 bases lay in between. This CDR3 region has 15 residues. The CDR3 DNA is TGTGCCACCAGTGAGTACCTTCTAGCCAAAAACATTCAGTACTTC. It codes for CATSEYLLAKNIQYF.

The chain links TRBV28 to TRBJ1-5, with D maybe TRBD1 (6 bases). CDR3 size: 16 residues. From germline, CDR1 is MDHEN and CDR2 SYDVKM. Deletions cut 2 bases from V and 4 bases from J, with 15 bases between. The CDR3 here is CASSLGAGVRNQPQHF. CDR3 coding DNA: TGTGCCAGCAGTTTAGGGGCAGGGGTTAGGAATCAGCCCCAGCATTTT.

The CDR3 loop is CASSSRGVNQPQHF. CDR3 DNA sequence: TGTGCCAGCAGCTCCCGGGGAGTCAATCAGCCCCAGCATTTT. The J gene is TRBJ1-5, the V gene TRBV7-2; unclear D gene. Looked up from germline, CDR1 is SGHTA and CDR2 is FQGNSA. The CDR3 covers 14 residues. Trimming removed 4 bases at V and 3 bases at J, with 10 bases between.

Here the CDR3 reads CASCGGGMSNQPQHF. The CDR3 DNA reads TGTGCCAGCTGTGGGGGCGGAATGAGCAATCAGCCCCAGCATTTT. The chain is built from TRBV28 and TRBJ1-5; D perhaps matches TRBD1 (6 bases). CDR1 and CDR2 (germline): MDHEN, SYDVKM. The germline V and J ends were trimmed by 8 bases and 1 base, with 15 bases remaining between them. CDR3 length: 15 amino acids.

The V gene is TRBV2, the J gene TRBJ1-3; D remains unclear. CDR1 is SNHLY, CDR2 FYNNEI, per germline. The CDR3 loop spans 12 amino acids. V was shortened by 10 bases and J by 4 bases, with 11 bases between the two germline ends. CDR3 coding DNA: TGTGCCACCCGGCAAGCAGGAAACACCATATATTTT. Its protein is CATRQAGNTIYF.